Described below is a single T cell receptor beta chain sequence and its context. Its specificity is unknown. The germline gives CDR1 MNHEY, CDR2 SVGAGI. V was shortened by 2 bases and J by 6 bases, with 8 bases between the two germline ends. This CDR3 has 12 residues. These data are taken from a study of cytomegalovirus exposure and HLA in healthy donors. PCR amplification relied on 60 Vbeta primers (plus 13 Jbeta primers). Assay: immunoSEQ multiplex PCR; the TCRdb copy retains only in-frame clones and omits some. Seen here are approximately 150,000 clones, roughly 80% observed once, and the top ten hold 4.9%. Whole-study findings and limits: Across donors, presence/absence analyses took sequencing depth to be roughly uniform. In a later analysis, specific HLA alleles were associated with some 16,000 TCR beta sequences at a 0.05 false discovery rate.

The chain links TRBV6-5 to TRBJ2-7; tentative D call: TRBD2 (5 bases). Input material: PBMCs. This receptor was obtained from a male donor in good health and CMV-seronegative. CDR3 bases: TGTGCCAGCAGTTACGGGCTAGCCGAGCAGTACTTC. This sequence encodes CASSYGLAEQYF.